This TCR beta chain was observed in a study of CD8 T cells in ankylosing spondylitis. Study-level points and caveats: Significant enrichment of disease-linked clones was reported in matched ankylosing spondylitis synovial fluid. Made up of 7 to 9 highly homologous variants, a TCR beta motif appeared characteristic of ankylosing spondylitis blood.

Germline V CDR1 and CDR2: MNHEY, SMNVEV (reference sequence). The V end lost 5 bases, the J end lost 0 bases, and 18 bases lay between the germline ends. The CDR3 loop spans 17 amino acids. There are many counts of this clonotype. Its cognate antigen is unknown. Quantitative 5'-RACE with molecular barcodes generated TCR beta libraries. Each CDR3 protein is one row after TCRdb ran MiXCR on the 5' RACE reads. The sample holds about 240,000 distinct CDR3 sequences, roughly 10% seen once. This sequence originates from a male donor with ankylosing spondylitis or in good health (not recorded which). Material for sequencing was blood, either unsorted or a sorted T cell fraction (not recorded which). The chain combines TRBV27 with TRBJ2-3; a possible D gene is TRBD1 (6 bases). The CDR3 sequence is CASSEFDRLSSTDTQYF. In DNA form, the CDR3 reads TGTGCCAGCAGTGAGTTCGACAGGCTCAGCAGCACAGATACGCAGTATTTT.